These 30 T cell receptor beta chains came from one sample sequenced in a study of T cells in Graves' hyperthyroidism and ophthalmopathy. Amplification of TCR beta CDR3 regions was performed using RNA transcripts as template. TCR CDR3 underwent first-round RT-PCR with the HTBI primer set. TCRdb re-called the multiplex PCR reads through MiXCR, storing one row per CDR3 protein. The sample records 300,000 to 450,000 distinct CDR3 sequences, around 20% being singletons. The specimen sequenced was blood. These receptors all come from a man aged 18-30 years with Graves' ophthalmopathy.

This clonotype was recorded at least ten times. The chain employs TRBV28 and TRBJ2-6; 8 nucleotides agree with TRBD1. There are 18 residues in the CDR3. J gave up 0 bases and V 4 bases, and 8 bases lay outside the gene matches. Germline-derived CDR1 and CDR2 are MDHEN and SYDVKM. The CDR3 loop reads CASSSNRGRHSGANVLTF. CDR3 coding DNA: TGTGCCAGCAGTTCCAACAGGGGGAGACACTCTGGGGCCAACGTCCTGACTTTC.

This clonotype has at least ten counts. The chain uses TRBV6-1 and TRBJ2-7, with TRBD2 matching 8 bases. V trimming: 6 bases; J trimming: 5 bases; junction bases outside the gene matches: 6. Per the germline V gene, CDR1 is MNHNS and CDR2 is SASEGT. The CDR3 totals 13 residues. CDR3 residues: CASRGLGFHEQYF. In DNA, the CDR3 is TGTGCCAGCAGGGGACTAGGATTCCACGAGCAGTACTTC.

Written as DNA, the CDR3 is TGTGCCAGCAGTTACGACGGCAGGGCAGCTGGGGCCAACGTCCTGACTTTC. It yields the protein CASSYDGRAAGANVLTF. The chain carries TRBV6-5 and TRBJ2-6; D is perhaps TRBD1 (5 bases). Germline CDR1 and CDR2: MNHEY and SVGAGI. V was clipped by 2 bases and J by 2 bases, with 13 bases between them. The CDR3 has 17 amino acids.

The V gene is TRBV24-1, the J gene TRBJ2-1; D might be TRBD2 (6 bases). The length of the CDR3 is 17 residues. The V gene's germline CDR1 is KGHDR and CDR2 SFDVKD. V gave up 5 bases and J gave up 1 base, with 17 bases separating them. The CDR3 sequence: CATSGLPSDMSYNEQFF. CDR3 bases: TGTGCCACCAGTGGGTTGCCTAGCGATATGTCCTACAATGAGCAGTTCTTC.

This clonotype has a count of ten or more. This chain connects TRBV28 to TRBJ2-1; 7 bases fit TRBD1. The CDR3 sequence is 14 residues long. After removal of 5 bases from V and 3 bases from J, the junction contained 4 bases not matched to a gene. Germline assignment: CDR1 MDHEN and CDR2 SYDVKM. The CDR3 reads CASSVRQGYNEQFF. CDR3 sequence (DNA): TGTGCCAGCAGTGTTAGACAGGGCTACAATGAGCAGTTCTTC.

This clonotype has just a few counts. This chain uses TRBV7-2 with TRBJ2-3, with a weak D call TRBD2 (6 bases). CDR3 length: 15 residues. The V and J ends lost 5 bases and 2 bases respectively, with 14 bases between them. The V gene's germline CDR1 is SGHTA and CDR2 FQGNSA. The CDR3 nucleotides read TGTGCCAGCAGCCATCTAGCGAGGGTCACAGATACGCAGTATTTT. It codes for CASSHLARVTDTQYF.

This clonotype came up a few times. The chain is built from TRBV6-1 and TRBJ2-5; the D call may be TRBD1 or TRBD2 (5 bases each). The CDR3 consists of 14 residues. V was clipped by 4 bases and J by 5 bases, with 14 bases between them. Germline-derived CDR1 and CDR2 are MNHNS and SASEGT. As DNA, the CDR3 is TGTGCCAGCAGTGGCGATGACTGGGGGGAGACCCAGTACTTC. This gives the protein CASSGDDWGETQYF.

This clonotype was seen at least ten times. The gene calls are TRBV5-1 and TRBJ2-7, with 7 bases identical to TRBD1. Germline-derived CDR1 and CDR2 are SGHRS and YFSETQ. The junction had 9 bases not matched to a gene; V was cut back by 4 bases and J by 5 bases. The CDR3 spans 14 residues. The CDR3: CASSALTGYHEQYF. The CDR3 nucleotides are TGCGCCAGCAGCGCCTTGACAGGGTATCACGAGCAGTACTTC.

There are many counts of this clonotype. The V call is TRBV18, the J call TRBJ1-2, with D unclear. The CDR3 runs 14 residues. From germline, CDR1 is KGHSH and CDR2 LQKENI. V was pared by 2 bases and J by 1 base, with 8 bases between. CDR3 loop: CASSPNGDNYGYTF. CDR3 DNA sequence: TGTGCCAGCTCACCAAACGGGGATAACTATGGCTACACCTTC.

This clonotype was detected ten times or more. The rearrangement joins TRBV7-9 to TRBJ2-1; 7 bases line up with TRBD1. The junction had 16 bases not matched to a gene; V was cut back by 5 bases and J by 0 bases. CDR3 size: 19 residues. Germline V CDR1 and CDR2: SEHNR, FQNEAQ (reference sequence). CDR3 in amino acids: CASSPTEEGDSFSYNEQFF. DNA for the CDR3: TGTGCCAGCAGCCCCACCGAAGAAGGGGACAGCTTCTCCTACAATGAGCAGTTCTTC.

This clonotype was recorded at least ten times. The chain carries TRBV11-2 and TRBJ2-7; D gene unclear. Germline V gene lookup returns CDR1 SGHAT and CDR2 FQNNGV. The CDR3 has 13 amino acids. The V end was cut by 4 bases, the J end by 0 bases, with 7 bases between. The CDR3 here is CASSSGDSYEQYF. The CDR3 nucleotides read TGTGCCAGCAGCTCGGGCGACTCCTACGAGCAGTACTTC. The whole variable domain, filled in from reference TRBV11-2 and TRBJ2-7, reads EAGVAQSPRYKIIEKRQSVAFWCNPISGHATLYWYQQILGQGPKLLIQFQNNGVVDDSQLPKDRFSAERLKGVDSTLKIQPAKLEDSAVYLCASSSGDSYEQYFGPGTRLTVT.

This clonotype was counted many times. CDR3 in amino acids: CAIRSKLNTEAFF. CDR3 nucleotides: TGTGCCATCAGGAGCAAACTGAACACTGAAGCTTTCTTT. The rearrangement joins TRBV10-3 to TRBJ1-1; no clear D gene. Germline CDR1 reads ENHRY; CDR2 reads SYGVKD. V lost 6 bases to trimming and J lost 0 bases, with 8 bases between them. The CDR3 totals 13 residues.

This clonotype has more than one count but fewer than ten. The chain combines TRBV19 with TRBJ2-2; the match to TRBD1 covers 11 bases. From germline, CDR1 is LNHDA and CDR2 SQIVND (reference sequence). J gave up 6 bases and V 3 bases, and 9 bases lay outside the gene matches. The CDR3 has 17 amino acids. The DNA for the CDR3 is TGTGCCAGTAGTATCAAGGACAGGGGGCCATGGGCCGGGGAGCTGTTTTTT. Translation gives CASSIKDRGPWAGELFF. Looking up the rest from reference TRBV19 and TRBJ2-2 gives the full variable domain: DGGITQSPKYLFRKEGQNVTLSCEQNLNHDAMYWYRQDPGQGLRLIYYSQIVNDFQKGDIAEGYSVSREKKESFPLTVTSAQKNPTAFYLCASSIKDRGPWAGELFFGEGSRLTVL.

The CDR3 loop is CAISDPGTGGEGKLFF. The CDR3, as DNA: TGTGCCATCAGTGACCCCGGGACAGGGGGAGAAGGAAAACTGTTTTTT. The chain joins TRBV7-9 to TRBJ1-4; 11 bases match TRBD1. The CDR3 is made up of 16 amino acids. The germline gives CDR1 SEHNR, CDR2 FQNEAQ (reference sequence). Trimming at V came to 10 bases and at J to 10 bases, leaving 17 bases not matched to a gene.

There are many counts of this clonotype. The chain links TRBV7-9 to TRBJ2-1; D may be TRBD2 (6 bases). CDR1 is SEHNR, CDR2 FQNEAQ, per germline (reference sequence). The germline V and J ends were trimmed by 4 bases and 1 base, with 11 bases remaining between them. The CDR3 runs 15 residues. In nucleotides, the CDR3 is TGTGCCAGCAGCTCAAGTGGGACTTCCTACAATGAGCAGTTCTTC. Translation gives CASSSSGTSYNEQFF.

This clonotype has at least ten counts. The chain recombines TRBV5-6 with TRBJ2-3; D uncertain. Trimming shortened V by 5 bases and J by 4 bases, and 11 bases separated the two germline ends. Germline V gene data show CDR1 as SGHDT and CDR2 as YYEEEE. The CDR3 extends over 13 amino acids. The CDR3 sequence: CASSSPGPDTQYF. The CDR3 DNA reads TGTGCCAGCAGTTCTCCCGGGCCAGATACGCAGTATTTT.

The table lists this clonotype with a few counts. The chain has TRBV5-8 and TRBJ2-2; D is perhaps TRBD2 (5 bases). The CDR3 sequence is 14 residues long. The V end lost 0 bases, the J end lost 6 bases, and 9 bases lay between the germline ends. Germline V CDR1 and CDR2: SGHTS, YDEGEE. The CDR3 DNA reads as TGTGCCAGCAGCTTGGGTGGAGCGGCCGGGGAGCTGTTTTTT. Translated, it gives CASSLGGAAGELFF. Complete variable domain (other parts from reference TRBV5-8 and TRBJ2-2): EAGVTQSPTHLIKTRGQQATLRCSPISGHTSVYWYQQALGLGLQFLLWYDEGEERNRGNFPPRFSGRQFPNYSSELNVNALELEDSALYLCASSLGGAAGELFFGEGSRLTVL.

In its sample, this clonotype was seen many times. V is TRBV24-1 and J is TRBJ2-5; D is tentatively TRBD1 or TRBD2 (5 bases each). The germline V gene has CDR1 KGHDR and CDR2 SFDVKD. CDR3 size: 14 residues. V gave up 4 bases and J gave up 5 bases, with 13 bases separating them. The CDR3 protein is CATSEPGPGETQYF. As DNA, the CDR3 is TGTGCCACCAGTGAACCGGGACCAGGGGAGACCCAGTACTTC.

This clonotype was picked up a small number of times. The junction and the germline gene differ at one end; a read error may be behind it. This chain connects TRBV2 to TRBJ1-6; 7 bases align to TRBD1. CDR1 and CDR2 (germline): SNHLY, FYNNEI. The CDR3 totals 18 residues. CDR3 bases: TGTGCCATCAGCAGACAGGGAGCGGATGGCTCCTATAATTCACCCCCCCACTTT. As protein: CAISRQGADGSYNSPPHF.

This clonotype was observed many times. The J gene is TRBJ1-1, the V gene TRBV28; no clear D. This CDR3 comprises 14 residues. Trimming removed 3 bases at V and 4 bases at J, with 12 bases between. Looked up from germline, CDR1 is MDHEN and CDR2 is SYDVKM. CDR3 in amino acids: CASSFEPSSTEAFF. CDR3 DNA: TGTGCCAGCAGTTTTGAGCCCTCGAGCACTGAAGCTTTCTTT.

This clonotype has a count of ten or more. The chain joins TRBV12-3 or TRBV12-4 to TRBJ1-1; no firm D call. The CDR3 totals 13 residues. V shed 3 bases and J shed 0 bases, with 5 bases lying between them. The CDR3 region has the DNA TGTGCCAGCAGTTTTAGTATGAACACTGAAGCTTTCTTT. Its protein is CASSFSMNTEAFF.

This clonotype was detected many times. The chain combines TRBV3-1 with TRBJ1-1; no clear D gene. Germline loops: CDR1 LGHDT, CDR2 YNNKEL (reference sequence). The CDR3 extends over 12 amino acids. V was cut by 2 bases and J by 4 bases, with 5 bases left in between. The DNA of the CDR3 is TGTGCCAGCAGCCAAAGGCTCACTGAAGCTTTCTTT. This codes for CASSQRLTEAFF.

This clonotype was recorded at least ten times. The chain combines TRBV5-1 with TRBJ2-3; the D gene is possibly TRBD2 (6 bases). The CDR3 is 14 amino acids. Germline lookup yields CDR1 SGHRS and CDR2 YFSETQ. V dropped 4 bases and J dropped 4 bases, with 13 bases sitting between them. DNA for the CDR3: TGCGCCAGCAGCCCTGGACTAATCTCAGATACGCAGTATTTT. As protein: CASSPGLISDTQYF. Full variable domain (rest looked up from reference TRBV5-1 and TRBJ2-3): KAGVTQTPRYLIKTRGQQVTLSCSPISGHRSVSWYQQTPGQGLQFLFEYFSETQRNKGNFPGRFSGRQFSNSRSEMNVSTLELGDSALYLCASSPGLISDTQYFGPGTRLTVL.

In this sample, this clonotype turned up many times. The chain couples TRBV20-1 to TRBJ2-1; a weak D match, TRBD2 (6 bases). V was pared by 3 bases and J by 7 bases, with 7 bases between. The CDR3 has 11 residues. Germline V gene sequence: CDR1 DFQATT, CDR2 SNEGSKA (reference sequence). The CDR3 reads CSASRGNEQFF. The CDR3 nucleotides are TGCAGTGCTAGCCGGGGGAATGAGCAGTTCTTC.

This clonotype was counted a few times. The chain employs TRBV5-1 and TRBJ1-6; TRBD1 is a possible D gene (5 bases). Trimming pared 4 bases from V and 4 bases from J, leaving 12 bases between. This CDR3 contains 15 residues. The germline V gene encodes CDR1 SGHRS and CDR2 YFSETQ. CDR3 sequence: CASSQSGVYNSPLHF. CDR3 nucleotides: TGCGCCAGCAGCCAATCGGGGGTTTATAATTCACCCCTCCACTTT.

This clonotype showed up just a few times. The J gene is TRBJ1-4, the V gene TRBV27; 7 bases map to TRBD1. This CDR3 comprises 15 residues. Germline V lookup: CDR1 MNHEY, CDR2 SMNVEV (reference sequence). V shed 2 bases, J shed 8 bases, and the junction held 8 bases outside the gene matches. Written as DNA, the CDR3 is TGTGCCAGCAGTTTACAGGGGGGGGTTGGCGAAAAACTGTTTTTT. Amino acids: CASSLQGGVGEKLFF.

This clonotype was seen only a few times. The chain employs TRBV4-1 and TRBJ1-6; no clear D. The germline CDR1 and CDR2 sequences are MGHRA and YSYEKL. CDR3 size: 16 residues. Trimming removed 1 base from V and 6 bases from J, with 13 bases in between. This CDR3 reads CASSQVPATINSPLHF. The CDR3 DNA is TGCGCCAGCAGCCAAGTCCCAGCGACTATTAATTCACCCCTCCACTTT.

This clonotype has at least ten counts. The chain employs TRBV18 and TRBJ1-5; D remains ambiguous. The CDR3 is 15 residues long. From germline, CDR1 is KGHSH and CDR2 LQKENI. The V end was cut by 6 bases, the J end by 0 bases, with 12 bases between. The CDR3 DNA follows: TGTGCCAGCTCCCCTGACACTTATAGCAATCAGCCCCAGCATTTT. Translation: CASSPDTYSNQPQHF.

This clonotype was counted at least ten times. This sequence joins TRBV13 and TRBJ2-7; 11 nucleotides agree with TRBD1. CDR1 is PRHDT, CDR2 FYEKMQ, per germline (reference sequence). The V and J ends lost 5 bases and 6 bases, in that order; junction bases with no gene match: 9. The CDR3 has 15 residues. The CDR3 nucleotides read TGTGCCAGCAGCCTCGGGACAGGGGGGTCACTCGAGCAGTACTTC. This codes for CASSLGTGGSLEQYF.

The rearrangement joins TRBV7-9 to TRBJ2-2, with 10 positions matching TRBD2. Losses at the gene ends were 2 bases for V and 6 bases for J; bases not matched to a gene: 6. Germline assignment: CDR1 SEHNR and CDR2 FQNEAQ (reference sequence). The CDR3 is 16 residues long. This chain's CDR3 is CASSLKRGGFPGELFF. DNA for the CDR3: TGTGCCAGCAGCTTAAAGCGGGGGGGGTTTCCCGGGGAGCTGTTTTTT.